Listed below are T cell receptor beta chains from one sample, sequenced in a study of technical replicates of blood from several donors. Clones were read by immunoSEQ multiplex PCR, and TCRdb kept only the in-frame ones, dropping some. In the table there are approximately 87,000 clones, approximately 95% of which are singletons. Sequencing was done on a sample of T cells isolated from PBMCs. The receptors derive from a human donor in good health. CDR3s include the opening cysteine and the closing phenylalanine or tryptophan. The order of the fields is D gene, clone size, V gene, J gene, CDR3 DNA, CDR3 protein. A D gene is named only where the DNA matches it firmly. Some rows have no size entry. The others give once, few or many, or a class for an expanded clone.

>TRBD2|NA|TRBV4-2|TRBJ2-7
TGTGCCAGCAGCCAAATCAGCGGGAGGGCGGACGAGCAGTACTTC
CASSQISGRADEQYF
>NA|few|TRBV5-1|TRBJ1-5
TGCGCCAGCAGCTTGGGACAGCCCAATCAGCCCCAGCATTTT
CASSLGQPNQPQHF
>TRBD2|NA|TRBV2|TRBJ2-1
TGTGCCAGCATGTTGCGGGAGGACCCCTACAATGAGCAGTTCTTC
CASMLREDPYNEQFF
>TRBD1|NA|TRBV19|TRBJ2-3
TGTGCCAGTACCACCGGGACAGGGAGCACAGATACGCAGTATTTT
CASTTGTGSTDTQYF
>TRBD1|NA|TRBV10-2|TRBJ2-7
TGCGCCAGCAGTGAGGTCCGGGACAGTGAGCAGTACTTC
CASSEVRDSEQYF
>NA|NA|TRBV6-5|TRBJ2-1
TGTGCCAGCAGCACCGGGACTTCGGACAATGAGCAGTTCTTC
CASSTGTSDNEQFF
>NA|NA|TRBV18|TRBJ2-7
TGTGCCAGCTCACCTACTAGTGCGGGCTACGAGCAGTACTTC
CASSPTSAGYEQYF
>TRBD2|NA|TRBV4-1|TRBJ2-1
TGCGCCAGCAGCCGGTCCGAGCGGGGAACCTACAATGAGCAGTTCTTC
CASSRSERGTYNEQFF
>TRBD1|NA|TRBV11-2|TRBJ1-2
TGTGCCAGCAGCCCACCCTTGAAGACAGGGGGAGGCTACACCTTC
CASSPPLKTGGGYTF
>NA|NA|TRBV7-6|TRBJ2-7
TGTGCCAGCAGCTTAGGGAGGGGGCCTTACGAGCAGTACTTC
CASSLGRGPYEQYF
>NA|NA|TRBV6-5|TRBJ2-7
TGTGCCAGCAGTTACGCTAGAGGGTACGAGCAGTACTTC
CASSYARGYEQYF
>NA|NA|TRBV18|TRBJ2-7
TGTGCCAGCTCACCACGTCGAACAATGGACGAGCAGTACTTC
CASSPRRTMDEQYF
>NA|NA|TRBV7-9|TRBJ1-1
TGTGCCAGCAGCTTAGGTGGTGATTTAGTGAGCACTGAAGCTTTCTTT
CASSLGGDLVSTEAFF
>TRBD2|NA|TRBV6-5|TRBJ2-7
TGTGCCAGCAGTTACTTAGCGGGAGTCTACGAGCAGTACTTC
CASSYLAGVYEQYF
>NA|NA|TRBV2|TRBJ2-7
TGTGCCAGCAAAACAGGAGTGAACTACGAGCAGTACTTC
CASKTGVNYEQYF
>TRBD2|NA|TRBV7-9|TRBJ2-7
TGTGCCAGCAGCATAACCGGGACTACTGACTACGAGCAGTACTTC
CASSITGTTDYEQYF
>NA|once|TRBV9|TRBJ1-4
TGTGCCAGCAGCGTAGCGGGGGGCAAAAATGAAAAACTGTTTTTT
CASSVAGGKNEKLFF
>NA|NA|TRBV13|TRBJ2-2
TGTGCCAGCAGCTTATCAGGGGTAACCGGGGAGCTGTTTTTT
CASSLSGVTGELFF
>TRBD2|NA|TRBV7-8|TRBJ2-1
TGTGCCAGCAGTCCTCAGGCCGGGACTAGCGGGAGGTATGAGCAGTTCTTC
CASSPQAGTSGRYEQFF
>TRBD1|NA|TRBV5-4|TRBJ1-1
TGTGCCAGCAGCTTTGGACAGGGAACCAACACTGAAGCTTTCTTT
CASSFGQGTNTEAFF
>TRBD1|NA|TRBV7-6|TRBJ2-3
TGTGCCAGCAGCATATGGACAGGGGGGGAAGATACGCAGTATTTT
CASSIWTGGEDTQYF
>NA|NA|TRBV19|TRBJ2-5
TGTGCCAGTAGTACACGCCAGGGTGGAGAGACCCAGTACTTC
CASSTRQGGETQYF
>TRBD2|NA|TRBV14|TRBJ2-7
TGTGCCAGCAGCCAAGTGGGTAGCGGGGTCCTCTCCTACGAGCAGTACTTC
CASSQVGSGVLSYEQYF
>NA|NA|TRBV25-1|TRBJ1-1
TGTGCCAGCAGTGAATTTAGGGGATTGAACACTGAAGCTTTCTTT
CASSEFRGLNTEAFF
>TRBD1|NA|TRBV14|TRBJ2-7
TGTGCCAGCAGCGCCGACAGGGGGTACTCCTACGAGCAGTACTTC
CASSADRGYSYEQYF
>NA|NA|TRBV28|TRBJ1-5
TGTGCCAGCGTAAGCGGAGGGAATCAGCCCCAGCATTTT
CASVSGGNQPQHF
>TRBD2|NA|TRBV19|TRBJ2-5
TGTGCCAGTAGTATAGTGGGAGGGGAGACCCAGTACTTC
CASSIVGGETQYF
>NA|NA|TRBV21-1|TRBJ2-2
TGTGCCAGCAGCGACGGGACAGGACTCGTTTGGGACACCGGGGAGCTGTTTTTT
CASSDGTGLVWDTGELFF
>TRBD2|NA|TRBV4-3|TRBJ2-7
TGCGCCAGCAGCCAAGATTGGACTAGCGAGAGGGAGCAGTACTTC
CASSQDWTSEREQYF
>NA|NA|TRBV7-9|TRBJ2-7
TGTGCCAGCAGCCTACGCTACGAGCAGTACTTC
CASSLRYEQYF
>NA|NA|TRBV4-1|TRBJ2-1
TGCGCCAGCAGCCAAGAAACAGTCTTCAATGAGCAGTTCTTC
CASSQETVFNEQFF
>TRBD1|NA|TRBV6-6|TRBJ1-2
TGTGCCAGCAGTAGGGGACAGGGGGCGGGTGGCTACACCTTC
CASSRGQGAGGYTF
>NA|NA|TRBV4-1|TRBJ2-7
TGCGCCAGCAGCCAAGGGACTACCTACGAGCAGTACTTC
CASSQGTTYEQYF
>TRBD2|NA|TRBV5-1|TRBJ2-3
TGCGCCAGCAGCTTGGGGAGAGGCGGGAGGACAGATACGCAGTATTTT
CASSLGRGGRTDTQYF
>TRBD1|NA|TRBV5-1|TRBJ2-3
TGCGCCAGCAGCCTGACAGGGGGAAGCACAGATACGCAGTATTTT
CASSLTGGSTDTQYF
>TRBD1|NA|TRBV7-9|TRBJ2-1
TGTGCCAGCAGCTTAGGACAGGGGGCAGTGAATGAGCAGTTCTTC
CASSLGQGAVNEQFF
>NA|NA|TRBV29-1|TRBJ1-1
TGCAGCGTTGGCAGGAACACTGAAGCTTTCTTT
CSVGRNTEAFF
>TRBD2|NA|TRBV7-8|TRBJ2-2
TGTGCCAGCAGCTGGGGGACTAGCAGGACGGGCGGGGAGCTGTTTTTT
CASSWGTSRTGGELFF
>TRBD2|NA|TRBV25-1|TRBJ2-7
TGTGCCAGCAGTACTAGCGACTTCTACGAGCAGTACTTC
CASSTSDFYEQYF
>TRBD2|NA|TRBV7-3|TRBJ2-1
TGTGCCAGCAGCTTCCAAACCCGGACTAGCGGGAAAAACAATGAGCAGTTCTTC
CASSFQTRTSGKNNEQFF
>NA|NA|TRBV27|TRBJ2-7
TGTGCCACCTCAATAAAAGATACAGGATTTTACGAGCAGTACTTC
CATSIKDTGFYEQYF
>NA|NA|TRBV6-4|TRBJ1-1
TGTGCCAGCAGTGACCCAGGGTCGACTGAAGCTTTCTTT
CASSDPGSTEAFF
>TRBD1|NA|TRBV19|TRBJ1-5
TGTGCCAGTAGGATAGGGACAGCGATAAATAGCAATCAGCCCCAGCATTTT
CASRIGTAINSNQPQHF
>TRBD2|NA|TRBV19|TRBJ2-1
TGTGCCAGTAGTATCCCTAGCGGGAGGACAAGGGATGAGCAGTTCTTC
CASSIPSGRTRDEQFF
>TRBD2|NA|TRBV2|TRBJ2-1
TGTGCCAGCAGGGAACTAGCGGGAGTAAACAATGAGCAGTTCTTC
CASRELAGVNNEQFF
>TRBD1|NA|TRBV5-5|TRBJ1-5
TGTGCCAGCAGCTTTTGGACAGGGAGCGATCAGCCCCAGCATTTT
CASSFWTGSDQPQHF
>TRBD1|NA|TRBV28|TRBJ1-4
TGTGCCAGCAGGATGCACTCGGACAGGAATGAAAAACTGTTTTTT
CASRMHSDRNEKLFF
>NA|NA|TRBV7-9|TRBJ2-4
TGTGCCAGCAGCTTAGTTGGGGGGGGCCTAGCCAAAAACATTCAGTACTTC
CASSLVGGGLAKNIQYF
>TRBD2|NA|TRBV30|TRBJ2-7
TGTGCCTGGAGTGGACTAGCGGGATCGTACGAGCAGTACTTC
CAWSGLAGSYEQYF
>NA|once|TRBV11-2|TRBJ2-1
TGTGCCAGCAGCTCCGGGACATTCTACAATGAGCAGTTCTTC
CASSSGTFYNEQFF
>NA|NA|TRBV6-4|TRBJ2-2
TGTGCCAGCAGTGCCTACGCGAACACCGGGGAGCTGTTTTTT
CASSAYANTGELFF
>NA|NA|TRBV6-5|TRBJ2-3
TGTGCCAGCAGTTATTTCGTGAGAGATACGCAGTATTTT
CASSYFVRDTQYF
>NA|NA|TRBV5-6|TRBJ2-7
TGTGCCAGCAGCTTAGGAGGTTGGGGGGGCCCCCTCTACGAGCAGTACTTC
CASSLGGWGGPLYEQYF
>NA|NA|TRBV4-2|TRBJ2-1
TGTGCCAGCAGCCAAGATGGGGGTGGAGGGGTTTCCTACAATGAGCAGTTCTTC
CASSQDGGGGVSYNEQFF
>NA|NA|TRBV14|TRBJ2-1
TGTGCCAGCAGCGGGGCAAGTATCTACAATGAGCAGTTCTTC
CASSGASIYNEQFF